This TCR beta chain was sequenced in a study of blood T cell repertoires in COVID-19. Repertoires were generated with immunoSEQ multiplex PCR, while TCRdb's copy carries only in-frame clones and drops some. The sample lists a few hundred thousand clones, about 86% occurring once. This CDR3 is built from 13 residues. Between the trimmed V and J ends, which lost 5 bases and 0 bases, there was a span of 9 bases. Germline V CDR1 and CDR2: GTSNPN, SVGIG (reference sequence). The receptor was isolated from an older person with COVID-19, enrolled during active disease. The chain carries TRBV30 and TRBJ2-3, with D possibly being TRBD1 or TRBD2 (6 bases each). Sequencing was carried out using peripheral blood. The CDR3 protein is CAWGGLSTDTQYF. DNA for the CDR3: TGTGCCTGGGGGGGGCTGAGCACAGATACGCAGTATTTT.